The 8 T cell receptor beta chains given below trace back to one sample, sequenced in a study of blood T cells in healthy people across ages. A second PCR, run for about 7 to 11 cycles, used a sample-barcoded 5' primer plus a J-beta primer mix. A single record per CDR3 protein comes from TCRdb applying MiXCR to the 5' RACE reads. The sample lists approximately 700,000 distinct CDR3 sequences; about 32% were seen once. The specimen was blood. These receptor sequences come from a woman older than 75 in good health.

With respect to this clonotype: A much more abundant neighbour one base away suggests this may be a read error. The chain combines TRBV15 with TRBJ2-1; either TRBD1 or TRBD2 may supply D (5 bases each). CDR1 LNHNV and CDR2 YYDKDF come from the germline V gene (reference sequence). The CDR3 loop spans 12 amino acids. DNA of the CDR3: TGTGTCACCAGCAGGGAGCAGCGCCAGCAGTTCTTC. Translating it yields CVTSREQRQQFF.

This clonotype was seen a few times. This chain uses TRBV5-1 with TRBJ1-1; TRBD1 might be the D (6 bases). V was pared by 2 bases and J by 10 bases, with 18 bases between. Germline loops: CDR1 SGHRS, CDR2 YFSETQ. The length of the CDR3 is 14 residues. CDR3 DNA sequence: TGCGCCAGCAGCTTAACTACGGGGGGCGCGACAGCTTTCTTT. Translated: CASSLTTGGATAFF.

This clonotype was seen only a few times. Just one base apart from a much larger clone, this may be a read error. The genes are TRBV5-1 and TRBJ2-1; the D is unclear. The end of the DNA is better explained by TRBJ2-7, so the J call may be wrong. Germline V gene lookup returns CDR1 SGHRS and CDR2 YFSETQ. This CDR3 spans 14 amino acids. The CDR3 DNA is TGCGCCAGCAGCTTGGCTTTCAGTTACGATGAGCAGTACTTC. It is translated as CASSLAFSYDEQYF.

Here the CDR3 reads CSASPDAYEQYF. The CDR3 DNA reads as TGCAGTGCTAGTCCCGACGCCTACGAGCAGTACTTC. This sequence joins TRBV20-1 and TRBJ2-7; D gene ambiguous. The CDR3 runs 12 residues. CDR1 and CDR2 (germline): DFQATT, SNEGSKA (reference sequence). Between the trimmed V and J ends, which lost 3 bases and 2 bases, there was a span of 8 bases.

The chain couples TRBV6-2 or TRBV6-3 to TRBJ2-1, with 12 bases aligning to TRBD2. V shed 4 bases, J shed 7 bases, and the junction held 14 bases outside the gene matches. CDR3 length: 18 amino acids. Germline V lookup: CDR1 MNHEY, CDR2 SVGEGT. CDR3 sequence reads: CASSLLAGGLRLKNEQFF. The CDR3 bases are TGTGCCAGCAGTTTACTAGCGGGGGGCCTTCGGTTGAAAAATGAGCAGTTCTTC.

This clonotype was counted at least ten times. V is TRBV5-6 and J is TRBJ2-3; D is uncertain. Between the trimmed V and J ends, which lost 5 bases and 4 bases, there was a span of 11 bases. The CDR3 totals 13 residues. Per the germline V gene, CDR1 is SGHDT and CDR2 is YYEEEE. This chain's CDR3 is CASSFYGADTQYF. The CDR3 DNA reads as TGTGCCAGCAGTTTTTATGGAGCAGATACGCAGTATTTT. Complete variable domain (other parts from reference TRBV5-6 and TRBJ2-3): DAGVTQSPTHLIKTRGQQVTLRCSPKSGHDTVSWYQQALGQGPQFIFQYYEEEERQRGNFPDRFSGHQFPNYSSELNVNALLLGDSALYLCASSFYGADTQYFGPGTRLTVL.

This clonotype came up many times. The CDR3: CASSLVRGDSQETQYF. The DNA of the CDR3 is TGTGCCAGCAGCTTAGTGCGGGGGGATAGTCAAGAGACCCAGTACTTC. The J gene is TRBJ2-5, the V gene TRBV5-5; 8 bases fit TRBD2. The CDR3 runs 16 residues. Germline values: CDR1 SGHKS, CDR2 YYEKEE (reference sequence). V lost 2 bases to trimming and J lost 2 bases; unmatched junction nucleotides: 8.

This clonotype occurred many times. The chain combines TRBV12-3 or TRBV12-4 with TRBJ2-5; D is ambiguous. V lost 2 bases, J lost 5 bases, and 9 bases lay in between. The CDR3 length is 13 residues. The CDR3 coding sequence is TGTGCCAGCAGTTTATCTGGTATCGAGACCCAGTACTTC. As protein: CASSLSGIETQYF.